The 7 T cell receptor beta chains listed next were all sequenced from one sample in a study of radiotherapy plus CTLA-4 blockade in lung cancer. Generated by immunoSEQ multiplex PCR, the TCRdb table keeps only in-frame clones and is missing some. The profile shows about 90,000 clones, around 86% of them singletons. Sequenced material: peripheral blood, taken from a patient treated with radiotherapy plus ipilimumab. The receptors derive from a human donor with non-small cell lung cancer that progressed on radiotherapy plus ipilimumab.

This clone was found once. The chain joins TRBV2 to TRBJ1-5; TRBD1 agrees at 9 bases. With 7 bases clipped from V and 5 bases from J, the junction kept 6 bases outside the gene matches. The CDR3 runs 14 residues. Germline V gene lookup returns CDR1 SNHLY and CDR2 FYNNEI. The CDR3: CASKAWTGDQPQHF. The CDR3 DNA follows: TGTGCCAGCAAAGCTTGGACAGGGGATCAGCCCCAGCATTTT.

The chain's CDR3 is CASMGDLAASTDTQYF. DNA for the CDR3: TGTGCCAGCATGGGAGATCTAGCGGCTAGCACAGATACGCAGTATTTT. The gene calls are TRBV2 and TRBJ2-3; 7 positions match TRBD2. The CDR3 has 16 amino acids. Germline V CDR1 and CDR2: SNHLY, FYNNEI. With 7 bases clipped from V and 0 bases from J, the junction kept 10 bases outside the gene matches.

The rearrangement joins TRBV6-5 to TRBJ2-7; TRBD1 agrees at 8 bases. The CDR3 spans 14 residues. Unmatched junction bases numbered 8, after V lost 6 bases and J lost 4 bases. CDR1 is MNHEY and CDR2 is SVGAGI in the germline V gene. The CDR3 region has the DNA TGTGCCAGCAGAGGACAGGGTAGTCCGTACGAGCAGTACTTC. The encoded protein is CASRGQGSPYEQYF.

This clone was recorded once. V and J are TRBV10-2 and TRBJ2-2; 9 positions match TRBD1. The germline V gene has CDR1 WSHSY and CDR2 SAAADI. This CDR3 is built from 16 residues. With 6 bases clipped from V and 7 bases from J, the junction kept 12 bases outside the gene matches. The CDR3 loop is CASRINRGQGDGELFF. Written as DNA, the CDR3 is TGCGCCAGCAGGATAAACAGGGGGCAAGGGGACGGGGAGCTGTTTTTT.

This chain's CDR3 is CASSTRLAGGSYEQYF. CDR3 bases: TGCGCCAGCAGTACCCGACTAGCGGGGGGATCCTACGAGCAGTACTTC. The chain couples TRBV10-1 to TRBJ2-7; 13 bases map to TRBD2. After removal of 5 bases from V and 1 base from J, the junction contained 5 bases not matched to a gene. Germline lookup yields CDR1 WNHNN and CDR2 SYGVQD (reference sequence). CDR3 length: 16 amino acids.

V is TRBV19 and J is TRBJ2-2; no definite D call. The CDR3 totals 11 residues. Trimming pared 8 bases from V and 3 bases from J, leaving 4 bases between. From germline, CDR1 is LNHDA and CDR2 SQIVND (reference sequence). The CDR3 sequence: CASFYTGELFF. CDR3 nucleotide sequence: TGTGCCAGTTTCTACACCGGGGAGCTGTTTTTT. The complete variable domain, with remaining parts taken from reference TRBV19 and TRBJ2-2, reads DGGITQSPKYLFRKEGQNVTLSCEQNLNHDAMYWYRQDPGQGLRLIYYSQIVNDFQKGDIAEGYSVSREKKESFPLTVTSAQKNPTAFYLCASFYTGELFFGEGSRLTVL.

The chain links TRBV18 to TRBJ2-5; no definite D call. Germline V lookup: CDR1 KGHSH, CDR2 LQKENI. The V and J ends lost 4 bases and 5 bases respectively, with 11 bases between them. The CDR3 is made up of 13 amino acids. DNA for the CDR3: TGTGCCAGCTCACGTGATCCGGCTGAGACCCAGTACTTC. Translated: CASSRDPAETQYF.